This T cell receptor beta chain came from a study of cytomegalovirus exposure and HLA in healthy donors (dated by TCRdb to 2016 to 2017). For context, the study as a whole: An earlier analysis of a few hundred of the donors reported approximately 280 Gb of sequence data and approximately 120 million unique TCR beta sequences obtained from about 200 million T cells. Around 330 gigabases of sequencing data and 91 million or so unique TCR sequences made up an early release that covered approximately 650 HLA-typed donors. Of the 350 to 450 genotyped donors, approximately 80% fell in the genetic ancestry cluster associated with self-reported Caucasian donors. The study aimed to test whether cataloging public T cell receptors could reveal signatures of past pathogen exposure. The T cell repertoires of roughly 660 subjects were profiled by immunosequencing and related to cytomegalovirus serostatus. In addition to the first cohort of 650 to 750 subjects, a separate validation cohort of 120 different subjects was used. The study combined high-throughput TCR immunosequencing, statistical association of individual TCRs with disease status, and machine learning to predict cytomegalovirus infection status. A later analysis re-examined previously published TCR beta repertoires from hundreds of donors and added high-resolution HLA genotyping to investigate patterns of TCR occurrence. Rather than using new phenotypic data, the later analysis identified candidate immune exposures from TCR beta sequences and from how often those sequences occurred across donors. An earlier analysis of 587 of the donors used high-throughput TCR beta sequencing to judge whether each TCR beta V gene segment behaved as functional or pseudogenic. Donor age, sex, ethnicity and CMV serostatus were compiled alongside the repertoire data. A later genetic analysis took genome-wide SNP genotypes for about 60% of the roughly 670 donors and used that subset as a discovery cohort. Every repertoire in the discovery cohort had been generated on one and the same sequencing platform. Both class I and class II loci were covered by HLA typing, at four-digit resolution. Typing coverage differed by locus: A, B, C, DRB1 and DQB1 were typed in about 629-630 donors, DQA1 in 500 to 550, DPA1 in over 600, and DPB1 in 400 to 480. About 5 DR-DQ haplotypes were handled as single units for association and clustering, since linkage in the cohort was strong. Among roughly 400 genotyped donors of the cohort, an average of approximately 200,000 unique TCR beta nucleotide sequences was sequenced per donor, of which about 20% were non-productive. The full study reports these points: Across donors, most TCR sequences were observed very rarely, whereas some public TCRs were present in many individuals. A further reported finding was that TCR beta sequences accurately predicted the HLA-A and HLA-B alleles for most subjects in the first cohort. Linkage disequilibrium might explain the correlated functional status among segregating V segments, but an unknown experimental factor could not be ruled out. Because some donors lacked HLA typing at each locus, the association tests relied only on the typed subset. In vitro tests confirmed that a few of the cytomegalovirus-associated TCR beta chains recognize cytomegalovirus antigens. A group of highly shared sequence variants was considered likely to be a technical artifact of the sequencing pipeline. Most CMV-associated TCR beta chains appeared to be HLA-restricted in a later analysis, and the HLA associations seemed to be driven largely by CMV exposure. Because counts were too low, approximately 15 rarely observed V segments, including chromosome 9 orphons, were excluded from the earlier analysis of around 590 of the donors. Immune exposure information for the cohort was limited to CMV serostatus. Several of the top co-occurrence clusters appeared to be linked to parvovirus B19, influenza, CMV and Epstein-Barr virus, according to a later analysis. A later genetic analysis associated a missense DCLRE1C variant with V-gene and J-gene trimming of TCR beta chains, and an independent cohort replicated the association. A later genetic analysis reported fewer N-insertions in productive TCRs among donors in an Asian-associated ancestry cluster than the roughly 670-donor mean. In an earlier analysis of approximately 590 of the donors, most TCR beta V segments appeared in productive rearrangements about 90% or about 30% of the time, broadly matching IMGT annotations. When HLA alleles, especially DR and DQ, strongly co-occurred, TCR associations were difficult to assign to individual alleles. In a later analysis, HLA-associated TCR beta chains were found to be more clonally expanded and to have lower generation probabilities than equally common non-associated chains. The classifier was reported to diagnose cytomegalovirus status with high specificity and sensitivity in both the original cohort and the validation cohort. In a later analysis, the rate of TCR association differed among HLA loci, with DRB1 alleles having the most associated TCRs and HLA-C alleles having the fewest. Some IMGT-functional V segments, including TRBV6-2 and TRBV6-3, could not be distinguished by the 87-base-pair reads and were therefore excluded. Sequencing depth was assumed to be roughly uniform across donors in the presence/absence analyses, though that assumption may not hold. The study listed 150 to 200 TCR beta chains as associated with cytomegalovirus. The authors suggested that the approach could potentially be extended to other disease states and immunological phenotypes. At a false discovery rate of 0.05, a later analysis linked around 17,000 TCR beta sequences to specific HLA alleles. Only TCR beta chains were sequenced in this cohort, and the absence of alpha or paired-chain data limited detectable features.

The CDR3 spans 19 residues, from the cysteine through the phenylalanine. The DNA shown is the 57-base CDR3, in frame from base 1. CDR1 SGHNT and CDR2 YENEEA are derived from the germline V gene. V has 5 bases trimmed and J has 2 bases trimmed; junction bases matching no gene number 18. Details on this clone: Its antigen is still unknown. No base-level quality is on record; no much larger clone is a single base apart.

The cohort comprised some 680 healthy bone marrow donors. All cohort members were sampled while nominally healthy, although unrecorded immune exposures were likely present. The donor was CMV seronegative and belonged to the group of 350 to 400 seronegative cohort members. Each donor provided a peripheral blood sample, and peripheral blood mononuclear cells were used for TCR beta sequencing. Genomic DNA was extracted from the blood cell samples with the Qiagen DNeasy Blood Extraction Kit. The protocol used for the library was the immunoSEQ multiplex PCR assay. The multiplex PCR relied on a mix of 60 forward primers for TCR Vbeta segments and 13 reverse primers for TCR Jbeta segments. Amplification of the CDR3 region of rearranged TCR beta genes was performed with a multiplex PCR assay on genomic DNA. Amplified TCR beta libraries were sequenced as 87-base-pair reads on the Illumina HiSeq System. Per the original workflow: Across the 500 to 750 repertoires, a later analysis counted 78 million or so unique TCR beta chains, roughly 11 million of which were shared by at least two donors. A nearest-neighbor algorithm error-corrected the raw reads and collapsed the reads into unique sequences, merging closely related sequences to remove PCR and sequencing errors. V, D and J gene segments were assigned by aligning CDR3 sequences to IMGT reference sequences. For a sequence to be retained, a match of at least six nucleotides to both a V gene segment and a J gene segment was required. A rearrangement was called productive if the CDR3 had no stop codons and remained in frame with V and J, and every other rearrangement was called non-productive. CDR3 was defined by IMGT convention, running from the second conserved V-encoded cysteine to the conserved J-encoded phenylalanine. The earlier analysis of some 540 of the donors excluded any sequence lacking an unambiguous match to a single V gene segment. In an earlier analysis of some 590 of the donors, a V segment was called functional when productive rearrangements were above 56.7%, and segregating when the standard deviation between donors exceeded 5%. A statistical classification framework was developed to diagnose cytomegalovirus status using the catalog of TCR beta chain sequences. In a later analysis, V and J genes were assigned by comparing TCR nucleotide sequences against IMGT/GENE-DB human TR gene sequences. The TCRdist pipeline was used in a later analysis to assign CDR3 sequences and most-parsimonious VDJ recombination scenarios. In a later analysis, each TCR beta chain was defined by its CDR3 amino acid sequence together with its V-gene family, and reads without a unique V-gene family were excluded. To address suspected cross-contamination and a sequencing artifact, a later analysis removed approximately 590 highly shared, low-generation-probability nucleotide sequences. In a later analysis, a clonal expansion index was calculated for each public chain from normalized within-repertoire ranks of inferred template counts. A later analysis computed generation probabilities with a VDJ recombination model fitted to out-of-frame rearrangements, and checked the results against IGoR. Hypergeometric tests were used in a later analysis to score TCR-TCR, TCR-HLA and TCR-CMV co-occurrence, with a repertoire-size bias correction applied to the TCR pairs. In a later analysis, false discovery rates were estimated by permuting HLA or CMV assignments 20 times. In a later analysis, co-occurring TCRs were grouped with DBSCAN, and TCRdist sequence similarity was added when clustering was performed within HLA-allele-positive subsets. Co-occurrence clustering excluded repertoires with fewer than 30,000 or more than 120,000 public chains, plus five with anomalous nucleotide sharing. The source is immuneACCESS, and TCRdb retained only in-frame sequences with V and J called. Part of the clones is not carried over; for the studies checked, unresolved V genes explain less than half of this, and the remainder is unexplained. V and J calls and clone size are given by that table; D and trimming were obtained from the DNA. The sample table lists over 150,000 clones, more than 80% of them with a count of one. The ten largest clones represent around 5% of the sample.

The V and J genes are TRBV11-3 and TRBJ2-1, with 7 central nucleotides matching TRBD2. The sequencing input was PBMCs. This clonotype originated in a young man in good health and CMV-seronegative. The CDR3 region reads CASSPREGSTSRAYNEQFF. The bases are TGTGCCAGCAGCCCAAGGGAGGGTTCAACCTCCCGAGCCTACAATGAGCAGTTCTTC.